The next 4 T cell receptor beta chains were all read from a single sample in a study of OX40 agonist ivuxolimab in advanced cancers. Measured with immunoSEQ multiplex PCR; TCRdb has only the in-frame clones, and not every one. This table holds more than 30,000 clones, 88% found once. Sequenced material: CD4+ or CD8+ T cells sorted from blood, taken in a trial of the OX40 agonist ivuxolimab. The receptors were sampled from an adult with an advanced solid tumor such as melanoma, head and neck, liver or kidney cancer.

This clone was counted between two and nine times. The chain employs TRBV19 and TRBJ1-1, with unresolved D. Looked up from germline, CDR1 is LNHDA and CDR2 is SQIVND (reference sequence). V was clipped by 1 base and J by 2 bases, with 11 bases between them. The CDR3 runs to 15 residues. This chain's CDR3 is CASSIVRSINTEAFF. The CDR3 DNA follows: TGTGCCAGTAGTATAGTACGGTCCATTAACACTGAAGCTTTCTTT.

The J gene is TRBJ2-7, the V gene TRBV28; TRBD1 agrees at 8 bases. This CDR3 comprises 16 residues. Germline V CDR1 and CDR2: MDHEN, SYDVKM. V lost 4 bases, J lost 4 bases, and 12 bases stayed unmatched. The CDR3 here is CASSSSRTGQVYEQYF. In DNA form, the CDR3 reads TGTGCCAGCAGTTCGTCTCGGACAGGGCAGGTTTACGAGCAGTACTTC. Combining the CDR3 with reference TRBV28 and TRBJ2-7 gives the whole variable domain DVKVTQSSRYLVKRTGEKVFLECVQDMDHENMFWYRQDPGLGLRLIYFSYDVKMKEKGDIPEGYSVSREKKERFSLILESASTNQTSMYLCASSSSRTGQVYEQYFGPGTRLTVT.

The CDR3 DNA follows: TGTGCCAGCAACCCGGGACAGGGGGAAAGCACAGAGACCCAGTACTTC. Translating gives CASNPGQGESTETQYF. This chain uses TRBV5-5 with TRBJ2-5; 11 nucleotides match TRBD1. The CDR3 sequence is 16 residues long. Looked up from germline, CDR1 is SGHKS and CDR2 is YYEKEE (reference sequence). V shed 6 bases and J 4 bases; nucleotides not matched to a gene: 11.

The DNA of the CDR3 is TGTGCCAGCAGCCTTACCGGGACGTCTAATGAAAAACTGTTTTTT. Translation gives CASSLTGTSNEKLFF. The chain employs TRBV7-6 and TRBJ1-4; tentative D call: TRBD1 (5 bases). The germline V gene has CDR1 SGHVS and CDR2 FNYEAQ. CDR3 length equals 15 residues. V was cut by 5 bases and J by 3 bases, with 13 bases left in between. Combining the CDR3 with reference TRBV7-6 and TRBJ1-4 gives the whole variable domain GAGVSQSPRYKVTKRGQDVALRCDPISGHVSLYWYRQALGQGPEFLTYFNYEAQQDKSGLPNDRFSAERPEGSISTLTIQRTEQRDSAMYRCASSLTGTSNEKLFFGSGTQLSVL.